The entry that follows covers one T cell receptor beta chain sequence. The antigen remains undetermined. V lost 1 base and J lost 1, with 10 bases in between. CDR3 length equals 15 residues. The germline V gene encodes CDR1 SEHNR and CDR2 FQNEAQ (reference sequence). These data are taken from a study of shared clonotypes between healthy human individuals. Study-level background: Donors, aged 18 to 49, were a couple of women and a few men. Broader study findings: Relative to their counterparts shared across all four donors, non-shared clonotypes exhibited diminished generation probabilities.

At deep level, the assay was performed. Study processing details: Without quality scores, immunoSEQ junctional reads could not be filtered like full-length reads. Clones were sequenced by immunoSEQ multiplex PCR, and TCRdb holds only the in-frame ones, with some missing. V, J and clone size reflect that table, while D and trimming were determined from the DNA. Of some 2,500,000 clones in the sample, 93% are singletons; the top ten hold 0.35% to 0.45%. The sequence came from a man younger than 35 in good health. Some clones in this sample may be carry-over from other donors' samples. The J gene is TRBJ1-1, the V gene TRBV7-9; D unclear. The material sequenced was naive CD4+ T cells from PBMCs. Subset described: CD45RA+ positively selected. The CDR3, as DNA: TGTGCCAGCAGCTTAGTCGCAGGAACGAACACTGAAGCTTTCTTT. This sequence encodes CASSLVAGTNTEAFF.